The entry below gives a single TCR beta chain sequence along with its context. The antigen is unknown. From germline, CDR1 is DFQATT and CDR2 SNEGSKA (reference sequence). The CDR3 extends over 17 amino acids. This record comes from a study of T cells expressing NK-cell markers. Study conclusions and caveats: Dominant NKG2C+ clonotypes in roughly 6 donors made up about 1.0-8% of CD8+ T cells. The HCMV specificity of the expanded NKG2C+ T cell clones stayed unresolved.

The authors made TCR beta cDNA libraries by 5'RACE template switching. This switching added a universal primer site and UMIs. With the 5' RACE reads reprocessed, TCRdb shows one record per CDR3 protein and no DNA. In total, the table holds approximately 440,000 distinct CDR3 sequences. The sequencing sample was made of blood T cells: a sorted CD56 or NKG2C T cell subset, CD4+ or CD8+ T cells, or bulk PBMC T cells (not recorded which). The TCR was taken from a woman aged 45-65 years in good health. This sequence joins TRBV20-1 and TRBJ1-1; absent DNA, TCRdb's TRBD1 call cannot be checked. CDR3 sequence: CSARDPTRRGFDTEAFF.